The sequence of this T cell receptor (beta chain) was determined in a study of T cells in Graves' hyperthyroidism and ophthalmopathy. The study, taken as a whole, reports: A model of 13 V-J features distinguished ophthalmopathy from stable hyperthyroidism. In blood, most of the thyroid clonotypes expanded above 0.001 were also present. The model made its ophthalmopathy prediction, and onset followed a median about 5.9 months later.

This clonotype has a count of ten or more. Its cognate antigen is unknown. Amplification yielded TCR beta CDR3 regions, with RNA transcripts as the source. The HTBI primer set drove a first-round RT-PCR of the TCR CDR3. From the multiplex PCR reads, TCRdb called clonotypes with MiXCR, one entry per CDR3 protein. The table lists more than 500,000 distinct CDR3 sequences, 46% of them singletons. Not enrolled were patients with uncontrolled infection, other autoimmune disease, pregnancy or lactation. This CDR3 has 14 residues. V was cut by 3 bases and J by 4 bases, with 15 bases left in between. Germline V gene lookup returns CDR1 DFQATT and CDR2 SNEGSKA (reference sequence).

The source material was peripheral blood or thyroid tissue (not recorded which). This chain connects TRBV20-1 to TRBJ1-1; weak D call: TRBD1 (5 bases). The origin of this receptor is an adult woman with Graves' disease, either hyperthyroidism or ophthalmopathy (not recorded which). The DNA for the CDR3 is TGCAGTGCTAGTCAGGGCTCGAAATCCACTGAAGCTTTCTTT. Encoded protein: CSASQGSKSTEAFF.